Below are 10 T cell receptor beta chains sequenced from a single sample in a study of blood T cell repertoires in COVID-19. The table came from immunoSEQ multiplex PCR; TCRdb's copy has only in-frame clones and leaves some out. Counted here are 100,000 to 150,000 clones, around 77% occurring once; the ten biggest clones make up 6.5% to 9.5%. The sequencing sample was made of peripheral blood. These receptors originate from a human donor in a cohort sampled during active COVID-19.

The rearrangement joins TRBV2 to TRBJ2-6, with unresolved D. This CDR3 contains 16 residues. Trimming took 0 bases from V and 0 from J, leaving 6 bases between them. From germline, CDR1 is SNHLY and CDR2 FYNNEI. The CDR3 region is CASSEARSSGANVLTF. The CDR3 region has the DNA TGTGCCAGCAGTGAAGCAAGGAGCTCTGGGGCCAACGTCCTGACTTTC.

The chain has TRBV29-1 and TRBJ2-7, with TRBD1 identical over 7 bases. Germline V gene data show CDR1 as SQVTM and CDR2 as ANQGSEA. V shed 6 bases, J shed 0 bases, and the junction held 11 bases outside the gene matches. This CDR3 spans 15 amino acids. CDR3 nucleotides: TGCAGCGTAGAAAGAGAGACAGGGAACTCCTACGAGCAGTACTTC. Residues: CSVERETGNSYEQYF.

CDR3 in DNA: TGTGCCAGCAGCTCCCGGGACAGCTCCTACGAGCAGTACTTC. Encoded protein: CASSSRDSSYEQYF. This chain connects TRBV7-8 to TRBJ2-7; 7 nucleotides line up with TRBD1. The CDR3 consists of 14 residues. Germline CDR1 is SGHVS and CDR2 is FQNEAQ. The V and J ends lost 4 bases and 0 bases, in that order; junction bases with no gene match: 3.

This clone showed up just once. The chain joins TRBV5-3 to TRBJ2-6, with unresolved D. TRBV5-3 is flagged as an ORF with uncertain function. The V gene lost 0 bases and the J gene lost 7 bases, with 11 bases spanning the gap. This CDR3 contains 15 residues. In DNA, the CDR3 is TGTGCCAGAAGCTTGGAGTTTCTAGGAGCCAACGTCCTGACTTTC. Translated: CARSLEFLGANVLTF.

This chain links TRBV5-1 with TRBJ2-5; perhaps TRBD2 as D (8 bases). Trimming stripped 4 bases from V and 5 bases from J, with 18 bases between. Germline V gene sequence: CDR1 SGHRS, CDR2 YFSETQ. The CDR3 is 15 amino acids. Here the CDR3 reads CASSPREGAFETQYF. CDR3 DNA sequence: TGCGCCAGCAGCCCCCGGGAGGGGGCGTTTGAGACCCAGTACTTC.

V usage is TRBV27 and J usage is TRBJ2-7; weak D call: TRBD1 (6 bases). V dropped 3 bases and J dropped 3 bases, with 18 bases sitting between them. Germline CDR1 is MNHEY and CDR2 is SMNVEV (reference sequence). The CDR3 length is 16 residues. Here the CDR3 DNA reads TGTGCCAGCAGTTTGAGGGGATGGGGGCTCGGCTACGAGCAGTACTTC. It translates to CASSLRGWGLGYEQYF.

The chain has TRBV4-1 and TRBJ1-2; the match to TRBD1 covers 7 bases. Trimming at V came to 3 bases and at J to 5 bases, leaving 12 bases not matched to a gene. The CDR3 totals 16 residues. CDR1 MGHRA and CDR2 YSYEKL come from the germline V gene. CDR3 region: CASSQTIDRAPYGYTF. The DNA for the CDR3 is TGCGCCAGCAGCCAGACCATCGACAGGGCTCCTTATGGCTACACCTTC.

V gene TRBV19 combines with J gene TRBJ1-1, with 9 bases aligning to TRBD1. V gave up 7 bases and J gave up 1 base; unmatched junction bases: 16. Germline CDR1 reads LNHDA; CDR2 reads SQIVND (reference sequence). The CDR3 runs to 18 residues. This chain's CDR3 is CASTLTGGSVTSNTEAFF. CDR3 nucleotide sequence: TGTGCCAGTACCCTGACAGGGGGTTCAGTAACATCGAACACTGAAGCTTTCTTT. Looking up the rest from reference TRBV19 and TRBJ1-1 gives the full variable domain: DGGITQSPKYLFRKEGQNVTLSCEQNLNHDAMYWYRQDPGQGLRLIYYSQIVNDFQKGDIAEGYSVSREKKESFPLTVTSAQKNPTAFYLCASTLTGGSVTSNTEAFFGQGTRLTVV.

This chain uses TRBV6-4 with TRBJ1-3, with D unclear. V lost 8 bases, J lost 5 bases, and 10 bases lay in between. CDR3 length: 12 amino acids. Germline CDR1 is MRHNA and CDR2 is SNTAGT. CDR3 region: CASEADRNTIYF. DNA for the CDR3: TGTGCCAGCGAGGCAGATAGAAACACCATATATTTT.

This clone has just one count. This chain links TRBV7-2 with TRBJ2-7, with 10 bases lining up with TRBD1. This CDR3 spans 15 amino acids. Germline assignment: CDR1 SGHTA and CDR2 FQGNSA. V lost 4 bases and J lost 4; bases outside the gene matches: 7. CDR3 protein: CASSYTGTGDYEQYF. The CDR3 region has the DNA TGTGCCAGCAGCTATACCGGGACAGGGGATTACGAGCAGTACTTC.